These 2 T cell receptor beta chains originate from one sample sequenced in a study of CD8+CD57+ T cells in acquired aplastic anemia. TCR beta VDJ and CDR3 profiling used genomic DNA as template. TCRdb used MiXCR to reprocess the reads, holding one entry per CDR3 protein. Among 150,000 to 200,000 distinct CDR3 sequences listed, 40% to 60% were seen once. In patients chosen for sequencing, flow cytometry had shown CD8+CD57+ cell expansion. The sequenced sample consisted of sorted CD4+, CD8+, or CD8+CD57+ T cells (not recorded which) from PBMCs. These receptor sequences come from a human donor with aplastic anemia.

The gene calls are TRBV29-1 and TRBJ1-2; D not certain. The CDR3 loop spans 14 amino acids. Germline CDR1 reads SQVTM; CDR2 reads ANQGSEA. V lost 1 base, J lost 2 bases, and 11 bases lay in between. The chain's CDR3 is CSVEGSEGNYGYTF. In DNA form, the CDR3 reads TGCAGCGTTGAAGGTAGTGAAGGGAACTATGGCTACACCTTC.

The V gene is TRBV7-3, the J gene TRBJ1-1, with D unclear. V gave up 7 bases and J gave up 3 bases, with 9 bases separating them. Germline values: CDR1 SGHTA, CDR2 FQGTGA. The length of the CDR3 is 12 residues. The CDR3 region is CASTKMDTEAFF. The CDR3 coding sequence is TGTGCCAGCACCAAGATGGACACTGAAGCTTTCTTT.